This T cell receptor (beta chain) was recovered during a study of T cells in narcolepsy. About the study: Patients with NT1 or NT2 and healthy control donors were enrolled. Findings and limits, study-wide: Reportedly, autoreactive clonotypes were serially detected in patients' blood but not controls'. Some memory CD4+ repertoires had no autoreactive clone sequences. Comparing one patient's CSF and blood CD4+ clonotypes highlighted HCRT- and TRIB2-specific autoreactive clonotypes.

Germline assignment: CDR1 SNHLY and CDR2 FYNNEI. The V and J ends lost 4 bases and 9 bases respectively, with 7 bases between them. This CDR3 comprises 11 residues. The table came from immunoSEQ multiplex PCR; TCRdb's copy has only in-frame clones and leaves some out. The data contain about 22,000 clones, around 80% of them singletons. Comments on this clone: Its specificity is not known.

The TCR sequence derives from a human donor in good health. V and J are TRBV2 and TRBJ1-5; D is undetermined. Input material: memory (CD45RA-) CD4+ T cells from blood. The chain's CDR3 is CASSAPGPQHF. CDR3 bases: TGTGCCAGCAGTGCCCCCGGGCCCCAGCATTTT. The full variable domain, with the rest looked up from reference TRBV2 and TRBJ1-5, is EPEVTQTPSHQVTQMGQEVILRCVPISNHLYFYWYRQILGQKVEFLVSFYNNEISEKSEIFDDQFSVERPDGSNFTLKIRSTKLEDSAMYFCASSAPGPQHFGDGTRLSIL.